Below are 15 T cell receptor beta chains sequenced from a single sample in a study of graft-versus-host responses after intestinal transplantation. Assay: immunoSEQ multiplex PCR; the TCRdb copy retains only in-frame clones and omits some. The data contain 8,000 or so clones, roughly 30% of them singletons. There were some 200,000 CFSE-labeled responder cells plated together with some 200,000 irradiated, violet-dye-labeled stimulator cells. The specimen comprised alloreactive CD8+ T cells from a mixed lymphocyte reaction culture, sampled before intestinal transplant. Described subset: CFSE-low proliferating T cells sorted from approximately six-day pre-transplant mixed lymphocyte reaction (GvH or HvG direction). All receptors come from a human patient who received an intestinal transplant.

The J gene is TRBJ1-1, the V gene TRBV5-4; 8 bases map to TRBD1. V shed 4 bases, J shed 0 bases, and the junction held 2 bases outside the gene matches. Germline V gene sequence: CDR1 SGHNT, CDR2 YYREEE (reference sequence). The CDR3 loop spans 14 amino acids. CDR3 sequence reads: CASSRTGLNTEAFF. CDR3 coding DNA: TGTGCCAGCAGCCGGACAGGGTTGAACACTGAAGCTTTCTTT.

J is TRBJ1-1 and V is TRBV5-1, with 11 bases that match TRBD1. Per germline, CDR1 SGHRS and CDR2 YFSETQ. This CDR3 spans 17 amino acids. Trimming at V came to 4 bases and at J to 4 bases, leaving 12 bases not matched to a gene. The CDR3 region is CASSPGQGAPGFTEAFF. As DNA, the CDR3 is TGCGCCAGCAGCCCCGGACAGGGGGCTCCGGGGTTCACTGAAGCTTTCTTT.

The chain is built from TRBV27 and TRBJ2-5, with TRBD2 matching over 10 bases. Gene TRBJ2-7 matches the end of the DNA better, so the J call may be wrong. This CDR3 is built from 14 residues. From germline, CDR1 is MNHEY and CDR2 SMNVEV (reference sequence). The CDR3 sequence: CASSFSGGTYEQYF. CDR3 nucleotides: TGTGCCAGCAGTTTTAGCGGGGGGACCTACGAGCAGTACTTC.

In this sample, this clone turned up a few times. The J gene is TRBJ2-2, the V gene TRBV5-5; 7 positions agree with TRBD1. Germline lookup yields CDR1 SGHKS and CDR2 YYEKEE (reference sequence). This CDR3 is 15 amino acids long. After removal of 1 base from V and 4 bases from J, the junction contained 4 bases not matched to a gene. The CDR3 sequence: CASSLWDSSTGELFF. The CDR3 DNA is TGTGCCAGCAGCTTGTGGGACAGTAGCACCGGGGAGCTGTTTTTT.

The chain employs TRBV30 and TRBJ1-1; D perhaps matches TRBD1 (5 bases). CDR3 length: 13 amino acids. Between the trimmed V and J ends, which lost 2 bases and 2 bases, there was a span of 9 bases. CDR1 and CDR2 from the germline V gene are GTSNPN and SVGIG (reference sequence). CDR3 residues: CAWSRRTNTEAFF. The CDR3 bases are TGTGCCTGGAGTCGGCGGACAAACACTGAAGCTTTCTTT.

The gene calls are TRBV5-5 and TRBJ2-7, with D perhaps matching TRBD1 (5 bases). The ends were cut back, 0 bases at V and 3 bases at J, with 13 bases in the middle. The CDR3 totals 15 residues. Germline assignment: CDR1 SGHKS and CDR2 YYEKEE (reference sequence). The CDR3 protein is CASSLVGATGYEQYF. Written as DNA, the CDR3 is TGTGCCAGCAGCTTGGTTGGGGCTACGGGCTACGAGCAGTACTTC.

The CDR3 bases are TGTGCCAGCAGCCACCGGACTAGCGGGAGTCGAGAGACCCAGTACTTC. It is translated as CASSHRTSGSRETQYF. The chain has TRBV7-9 and TRBJ2-5; TRBD2 agrees at 13 bases. The CDR3 contains 16 residues. CDR1 is SEHNR and CDR2 is FQNEAQ in the germline V gene (reference sequence). The V and J ends lost 5 bases and 4 bases, in that order; junction bases with no gene match: 7.

This rearrangement joins TRBV30 to TRBJ1-4; no definite D call. CDR1 and CDR2 (germline): GTSNPN, SVGIG (reference sequence). The CDR3 is 14 amino acids. V was shortened by 7 bases and J by 12 bases, with 24 bases between the two germline ends. Written as DNA, the CDR3 is TGTGCCTCATCGCCGGGCACCGGGAGTGGGGAACTGTTTTTT. Its translation: CASSPGTGSGELFF. The full variable domain, rest sourced from reference TRBV30 and TRBJ1-4, is SQTIHQWPATLVQPVGSPLSLECTVEGTSNPNLYWYRQAAGRGLQLLFYSVGIGQISSEVPQNLSASRPQDRQFILSSKKLLLSDSGFYLCASSPGTGSGELFFGSGTQLSVL.

This sequence joins TRBV13 and TRBJ1-6, with D possibly matching TRBD1 (6 bases). CDR3 length: 15 amino acids. The V and J ends lost 5 bases and 10 bases respectively, with 18 bases between them. Germline CDR1 and CDR2: PRHDT and FYEKMQ (reference sequence). CDR3 bases: TGTGCCAGCAGCGAAAATTCAGGGGCCGGGTCACCCCTCCACTTT. It yields the protein CASSENSGAGSPLHF.

This clone was seen more than once but under ten times. This chain uses TRBV28 with TRBJ1-2; 11 bases match TRBD1. The germline gives CDR1 MDHEN, CDR2 SYDVKM. This CDR3 has 16 residues. V trimming: 7 bases; J trimming: 2 bases; junction bases outside the gene matches: 9. The CDR3 DNA is TGTGCCAGCACCTCCGGGACAGGGGGTTTGAACTATGGCTACACCTTC. It codes for CASTSGTGGLNYGYTF.

In its sample, this clone was seen a few times. The CDR3 reads CASRERSSGELFF. The CDR3 DNA is TGCGCCAGCAGAGAGAGGAGTAGCGGGGAGCTGTTTTTT. This rearrangement joins TRBV10-1 to TRBJ2-2; D gene unclear. CDR1 WNHNN and CDR2 SYGVQD come from the germline V gene (reference sequence). The V and J ends lost 6 bases and 7 bases respectively, with 12 bases between them. This CDR3 contains 13 residues.

The chain joins TRBV28 to TRBJ2-7; the match to TRBD2 covers 13 bases. CDR3 length: 16 amino acids. V lost 5 bases to trimming and J lost 6 bases; unmatched junction nucleotides: 10. The germline V gene has CDR1 MDHEN and CDR2 SYDVKM. The CDR3 is CASSPWTSGSSGEQYF. The CDR3 DNA follows: TGTGCCAGCAGTCCCTGGACTAGCGGGAGCTCCGGCGAGCAGTACTTC.

This clone is deemed medium-sized. The chain joins TRBV7-9 to TRBJ2-7; D is possibly TRBD1 (5 bases). V lost 7 bases to trimming and J lost 7 bases, with 17 bases between them. This CDR3 comprises 13 residues. Germline V gene lookup returns CDR1 SEHNR and CDR2 FQNEAQ (reference sequence). The CDR3: CASTADSRVEQYF. The CDR3 DNA reads TGTGCCAGCACCGCAGACAGCAGGGTGGAGCAGTACTTC.

This clone occurred a few times. The chain carries TRBV2 and TRBJ2-7; 12 nucleotides line up with TRBD2. The germline V gene encodes CDR1 SNHLY and CDR2 FYNNEI. The CDR3 is 17 residues long. V lost 7 bases, J lost 6 bases, and 16 bases stayed unmatched. The CDR3 reads CASIKGASGRAFFEQYF. CDR3 DNA sequence: TGTGCCAGCATCAAGGGGGCTAGCGGGAGGGCCTTTTTCGAGCAGTACTTC. Full variable domain (rest looked up from reference TRBV2 and TRBJ2-7): EPEVTQTPSHQVTQMGQEVILRCVPISNHLYFYWYRQILGQKVEFLVSFYNNEISEKSEIFDDQFSVERPDGSNFTLKIRSTKLEDSAMYFCASIKGASGRAFFEQYFGPGTRLTVT.

In its sample, this clone ranks as medium-sized. The gene calls are TRBV7-9 and TRBJ1-2, with D unclear. The V gene's germline CDR1 is SEHNR and CDR2 FQNEAQ (reference sequence). Trimming took 1 base from V and 8 from J, leaving 8 bases between them. This CDR3 is 12 amino acids long. The CDR3 spells CASSLDNWGYTF. CDR3 nucleotides: TGTGCCAGCAGCTTAGACAATTGGGGCTACACCTTC.